The 2 T cell receptor beta chains below all came from one sample that was sequenced in a study of beta chain features in type 1 diabetes. Which antigens these TCRs recognize remains unknown. General observations from the study: Shorter TCRB CDR3s, moderately but significantly so, were found in Type 1 diabetes patients in all four CD4+ subsets.

Expressed TCRB transcripts were sequenced because the entire RNA isolate underwent reverse transcription. Only in-frame clones appear in the TCRdb table, and some are missing; sequencing was by immunoSEQ multiplex PCR. This table holds about 700,000 clones, roughly an eighth found once. The specimen sequenced was naive CD4+ T cells from blood. Source of these receptors: a man between 18 and 35 years old with type 1 diabetes.

The V gene is TRBV27, the J gene TRBJ1-1; 9 bases are a match to TRBD1. V dropped 4 bases and J dropped 9; count of bases not matched to a gene: 3. This CDR3 contains 12 residues. Looked up from germline, CDR1 is MNHEY and CDR2 is SMNVEV (reference sequence). CDR3 nucleotide sequence: TGTGCCAGCAGTTCCACAGGGGGCCAAGCTTTCTTT. Translated, it gives CASSSTGGQAFF.

This clone was seen more than once but under ten times. V usage is TRBV13 and J usage is TRBJ2-7; 9 bases match TRBD2. The J segment lost 0 bases and the V segment lost 5 bases, leaving 11 bases of the junction unmatched. The length of the CDR3 is 17 residues. Germline assignment: CDR1 PRHDT and CDR2 FYEKMQ (reference sequence). The CDR3 region is CASSPYRLAVSSYEQYF. CDR3 bases: TGTGCCAGCAGCCCATACCGACTAGCGGTAAGCTCCTACGAGCAGTACTTC.